This T cell receptor (beta chain) was captured by sequencing in a study of read filtering for tumor transcriptome and immune sequencing. Trimming removed 4 bases from V and 5 bases from J, with 12 bases in between. This CDR3 spans 13 amino acids. Germline V gives CDR1 MNHNY, CDR2 SVGAGI (reference sequence). From roughly 390 ng of RNA, a library with molecular barcoded alpha/delta and beta/gamma adaptors was made. MiXCR was run by TCRdb on the reads, yielding one entry per CDR3 protein. The sample comprises 35,000 to 50,000 distinct CDR3 sequences, around 21% of which are singletons, and under 40% rests with the top ten. This clonotype was counted many times.

The V call is TRBV6-6, the J call TRBJ2-7, with D perhaps TRBD2 (5 bases). Sequenced: a population of CD138-negative cells sorted from bone marrow. This TCR was recovered from a donor aged 40 or older with multiple myeloma. The CDR3: CASSSGGRNEQYF. DNA for the CDR3: TGTGCCAGCAGTTCTGGAGGACGAAACGAGCAGTACTTC.